The 12 T cell receptor beta chains given below trace back to one sample, sequenced in a study of T-cell reconstitution after alpha-beta-depleted transplantation in children (dated by TCRdb to about 2016). The protocol used for the library was PCR. These reads were obtained on an Illumina HiSeq 2500. TCR libraries were prepared with molecular barcoding, using unique molecular identifiers to normalize TCRbeta repertoire quantification. Clones were called with MiXCR by TCRdb after fastp trimmed the public reads at Q25, and only in-frame beta chains were retained. Each record represents a unique CDR3 protein, reported with the most common genes and DNA among its rows. In this sample the table shows 450,000 to 500,000 distinct CDR3 sequences, under 15% of which occur a single time. The leading ten clones occupy roughly 5.4% of the sample. Sequenced here: PBMCs from the stem cell graft donor, sampled from the stem cell graft. Receptors originate from a human donor who donated a stem cell graft to a child with combined immunodeficiency.

This clonotype occurred a few times. The chain employs TRBV9 and TRBJ1-2, with 9 bases fitting TRBD1. CDR3 length equals 15 residues. From germline, CDR1 is SGDLS and CDR2 YYNGEE. V lost 0 bases, J lost 13 bases, and 13 bases stayed unmatched. The CDR3 coding sequence is TGTGCCAGCAGCGTAGGTGGACTAGACAGGGGGAAATGCACCTTC. It yields the protein CASSVGGLDRGKCTF.

This clonotype was seen ten or more times. The chain combines TRBV11-1 with TRBJ2-7; possible D gene TRBD2, 6 bases. Germline-derived CDR1 and CDR2 are SGHAT and FQDESV (reference sequence). This CDR3 has 13 residues. V was clipped by 5 bases and J by 6 bases, with 14 bases between them. The CDR3 reads CASSPGLNGEQYF. The CDR3 region has the DNA TGTGCCAGCAGCCCCGGACTAAACGGCGAGCAGTACTTC. The whole variable domain, remainder taken from reference TRBV11-1 and TRBJ2-7, is EAEVAQSPRYKITEKSQAVAFWCDPISGHATLYWYRQILGQGPELLVQFQDESVVDDSQLPKDRFSAERLKGVDSTLKIQPAELGDSAMYLCASSPGLNGEQYFGPGTRLTVT.

The chain carries TRBV7-2 and TRBJ1-1; D ambiguous. Trimming took 2 bases from V and 1 from J, leaving 5 bases between them. The CDR3 covers 13 residues. Per germline, CDR1 SGHTA and CDR2 FQGNSA. CDR3 loop: CASSLLQNTEAFF. CDR3 DNA: TGTGCCAGCAGCTTACTCCAGAACACTGAAGCTTTCTTT.

This clonotype turned up a few times. This chain uses TRBV9 with TRBJ2-5, with 8 bases fitting TRBD2. Germline V gives CDR1 SGDLS, CDR2 YYNGEE. The CDR3 spans 14 residues. After removal of 3 bases from V and 5 bases from J, the junction contained 6 bases not matched to a gene. DNA for the CDR3: TGTGCCAGCAGCGGTTCGGGACTAGGCGAGACCCAGTACTTC. Amino acids: CASSGSGLGETQYF.

This clonotype occurred a few times. The chain recombines TRBV5-5 with TRBJ2-7; D is unclear. There are 17 residues in the CDR3. V dropped 1 base and J dropped 1 base, with 18 bases sitting between them. Germline V gives CDR1 SGHKS, CDR2 YYEKEE (reference sequence). DNA for the CDR3: TGTGCCAGCAGCTTGTTTCCCTCGGCACAAATATCCTACGAGCAGTACTTC. It specifies CASSLFPSAQISYEQYF.

V and J are TRBV4-2 and TRBJ1-4; TRBD1 matches 7 bases. CDR1 LGHNA and CDR2 YNFKEQ come from the germline V gene. V lost 0 bases, J lost 8 bases, and 9 bases stayed unmatched. The CDR3 is made up of 16 amino acids. The CDR3, as DNA: TGTGCCAGCAGCCAAGAAGTAACAGGGGCGGGGGAAAAACTGTTTTTT. Amino acid sequence: CASSQEVTGAGEKLFF.

A few counts support this clonotype. The chain combines TRBV7-2 with TRBJ2-1; D is ambiguous. V was trimmed by 5 bases and J by 9 bases, leaving 11 bases between them. CDR3 length: 12 residues. Germline CDR1 is SGHTA and CDR2 is FQGNSA. Written as DNA, the CDR3 is TGTGCCAGCAGCCCGACGCCCGGTGAGCAGTTCTTC. Encoded protein: CASSPTPGEQFF.

The chain combines TRBV15 with TRBJ2-3; D remains unclear. Germline V CDR1 and CDR2: LNHNV, YYDKDF (reference sequence). The CDR3 is 15 residues long. V was trimmed by 5 bases and J by 1 base, leaving 13 bases between them. The CDR3: CATSRPAPRTDTQYF. The CDR3 DNA reads as TGTGCCACCAGCCGGCCAGCTCCTCGCACAGATACGCAGTATTTT.

The V and J genes are TRBV29-1 and TRBJ2-4; 11 positions match TRBD2. The CDR3 has 11 amino acids. Unmatched junction bases numbered 2, after V lost 3 bases and J lost 13 bases. Germline V lookup: CDR1 SQVTM, CDR2 ANQGSEA. The CDR3 loop is CSVDGTSGQYF. In nucleotides, the CDR3 is TGCAGCGTTGACGGGACTAGCGGACAGTACTTC.

This clonotype was counted at least ten times. The rearrangement uses TRBV5-1 and TRBJ2-7; D is perhaps TRBD1 or TRBD2 (5 bases each). The CDR3 has 14 residues. Between the trimmed V and J ends, which lost 1 base and 3 bases, there was a span of 11 bases. The germline CDR1 and CDR2 sequences are SGHRS and YFSETQ. The DNA for the CDR3 is TGCGCCAGCAGCTTGCCCGGGGCCGACTACGAGCAGTACTTC. Translated, it gives CASSLPGADYEQYF.

V and J are TRBV7-8 and TRBJ2-7, with 11 bases fitting TRBD2. Germline CDR1 SGHVS, CDR2 FQNEAQ. J lost 3 bases, V lost 8 bases, and 18 bases had no gene match. The CDR3 is 18 amino acids. Here the CDR3 reads CASVPQGILAGALYEQYF. The CDR3 DNA follows: TGTGCCAGCGTACCACAGGGAATACTAGCGGGAGCGCTCTACGAGCAGTACTTC.

This clonotype was counted many times. V and J are TRBV7-3 and TRBJ2-3, with 10 bases fitting TRBD2. J lost 4 bases, V lost 9 bases, and 7 bases had no gene match. This CDR3 is 14 amino acids long. The germline CDR1 and CDR2 sequences are SGHTA and FQGTGA. Here the CDR3 reads CASKERGGADTQYF. CDR3 bases: TGTGCCAGTAAAGAGCGGGGGGGCGCAGATACGCAGTATTTT.